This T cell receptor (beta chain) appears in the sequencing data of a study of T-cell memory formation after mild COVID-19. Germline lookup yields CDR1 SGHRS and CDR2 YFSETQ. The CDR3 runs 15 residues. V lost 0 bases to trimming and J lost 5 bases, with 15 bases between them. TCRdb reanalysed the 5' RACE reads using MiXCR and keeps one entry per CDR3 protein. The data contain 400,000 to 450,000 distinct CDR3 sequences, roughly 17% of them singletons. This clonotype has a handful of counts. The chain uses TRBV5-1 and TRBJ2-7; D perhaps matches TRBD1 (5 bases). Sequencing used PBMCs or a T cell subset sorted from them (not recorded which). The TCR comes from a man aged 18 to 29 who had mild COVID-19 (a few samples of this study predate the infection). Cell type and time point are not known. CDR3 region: CASSLVQGSIHEQYF. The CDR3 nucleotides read TGCGCCAGCAGCTTGGTCCAGGGATCAATCCACGAGCAGTACTTC.